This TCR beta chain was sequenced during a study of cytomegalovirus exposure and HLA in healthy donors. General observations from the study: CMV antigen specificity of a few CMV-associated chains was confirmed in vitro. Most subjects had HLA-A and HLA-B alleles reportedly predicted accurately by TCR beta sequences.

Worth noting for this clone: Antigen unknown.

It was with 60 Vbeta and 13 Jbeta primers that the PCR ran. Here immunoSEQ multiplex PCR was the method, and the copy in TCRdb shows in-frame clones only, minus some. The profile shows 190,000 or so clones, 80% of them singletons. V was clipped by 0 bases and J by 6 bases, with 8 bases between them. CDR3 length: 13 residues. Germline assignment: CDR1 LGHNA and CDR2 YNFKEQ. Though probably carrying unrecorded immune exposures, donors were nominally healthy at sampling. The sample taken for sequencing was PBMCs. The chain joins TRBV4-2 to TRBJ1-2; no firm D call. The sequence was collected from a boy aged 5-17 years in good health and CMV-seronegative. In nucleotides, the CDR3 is TGTGCCAGCAGCCAAGACCGGGGTAATGGCTACACCTTC. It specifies CASSQDRGNGYTF.